This T cell receptor (beta chain) was recorded in a study of PD-1 blockade in classical Hodgkin lymphoma. Overall study results and limits: Whereas CD4+ TCR diversity had risen significantly by C4D1, CD8+ TCR diversity had not.

Germline CDR1 KGHSH, CDR2 LQKENI. The V and J ends lost 1 base and 1 base respectively, with 4 bases between them. The CDR3 has 13 amino acids. Sequencing was performed with immunoSEQ multiplex PCR; in TCRdb, only in-frame clones are kept and a portion is missing. In the table there are over 35,000 clones, around 80% of which are singletons. About this clone: Antigen specificity is unknown.

Every single patient, without exception, relapsed after autologous stem cell transplantation, and brentuximab vedotin exposure varied. This chain connects TRBV18 to TRBJ1-1; D remains ambiguous. Sample: peripheral blood mononuclear cells (PBMCs), taken at baseline. This receptor was obtained from a human donor with classical Hodgkin lymphoma. The CDR3 spells CASSPQQNTEAFF. The CDR3 nucleotides read TGTGCCAGCTCACCACAGCAGAACACTGAAGCTTTCTTT.